This T cell receptor (beta chain) was captured by sequencing in a study of post-analysis software for immune sequencing data (dated by TCRdb to 2015 to 2017). Some background on the complete study: Relapsing-remitting, secondary progressive and progressive-relapsing multiple sclerosis were recorded as disease courses, and subtype annotation was lacking for some patients. The patient repertoires were compared against 11 previously published healthy control repertoires obtained from donors aged 6 to 25 years. A subset of samples was prepared in parallel using single-end sample barcoding, then pooled and co-amplified after Illumina adapter ligation. Study-level results and caveats: The multiple sclerosis patient group was slightly younger than the control group. Direct clustering with F measure revealed strong co-clustering of samples prepared in the same batch, which led to a batch-effect correction. Multiple sclerosis patients had significantly lower normalized Chao1 diversity than controls, a result that suggests substantial peripheral T-cell clonal expansion.

To note about this clonotype: No antigen is known for it. Base qualities are missing; no much larger clone stands one base away.

TCR beta repertoires were profiled from peripheral blood of 10 to 15 young patients with multiple sclerosis to demonstrate the VDJtools post-analysis software. The multiple sclerosis patients were children and adolescents between roughly 6 and 16 years of age. The library came from PCR. For sequencing, an Illumina HiSeq 2500 was employed. Unique molecular identifiers were incorporated into TCR beta cDNA libraries to reduce PCR and sequencing biases. Per 1 to 10 million input T cells, 500,000 or so cDNA molecules were obtained, such that each molecule approximated one T cell. Patient libraries were prepared and sequenced with the same protocol used for the earlier healthy control dataset. Within a given batch, samples were prepared together, multiplexed and sequenced on the same HiSeq lane. Processing in the source paper ran as follows. MIGEC handled the raw barcoded reads, throwing out single-read molecular identifier groups before consensus assembly and CDR3 extraction. VDJtools was used for post-analysis of the clonotype tables, with diversity normalized by down-sampling every dataset to the smallest sample size. To correct batch-related cross-sample contamination, repertoire overlap clustering matched CDR3 amino acid sequences but not nucleotide sequences. TCRdb reprocessed the public reads (quality trimming at Q25 with fastp, clone calling with MiXCR) and kept in-frame beta chains. Rows are combined by CDR3 protein, so each entry shows the most common genes and DNA. The V and J calls and clone size come from TCRdb's table, not from the authors' own analysis. This sample lists fewer than 850,000 distinct CDR3 sequences; 30% were detected once. Of the sample, around 0.55% is held by the ten largest clones.

Material: blood. This TCR derives from a girl between 10 and 17 years old with multiple sclerosis.

The CDR3: CASSRGSRRIEQYF. In nucleotides, the sequence is TGTGCCAGCAGCCGCGGGAGTCGCAGAATCGAGCAGTACTTC. The V gene is TRBV12-3 or TRBV12-4 and the J gene is TRBJ2-7; 7 central nucleotides agree with TRBD2. For this chain, trimming is 6 bases at the V end and 6 bases at the J end, and the number of junction bases without a gene match is 11. Including cysteine and phenylalanine, the CDR3 has 14 amino acids. CDR3 DNA is the only sequence kept; it has 42 bases, read in frame from the first base.